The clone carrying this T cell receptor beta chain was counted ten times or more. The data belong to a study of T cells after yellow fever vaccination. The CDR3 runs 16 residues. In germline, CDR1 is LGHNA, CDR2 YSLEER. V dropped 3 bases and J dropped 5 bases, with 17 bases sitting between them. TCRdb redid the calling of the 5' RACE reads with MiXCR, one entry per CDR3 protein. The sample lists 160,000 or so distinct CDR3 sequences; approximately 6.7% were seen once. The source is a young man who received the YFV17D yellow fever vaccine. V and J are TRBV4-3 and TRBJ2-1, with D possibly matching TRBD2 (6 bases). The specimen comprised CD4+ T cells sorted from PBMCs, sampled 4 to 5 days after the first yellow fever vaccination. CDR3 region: CASSQDPSGHNNEQFF. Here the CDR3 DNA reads TGCGCCAGCAGCCAGGACCCCAGCGGGCACAACAATGAGCAGTTCTTC.